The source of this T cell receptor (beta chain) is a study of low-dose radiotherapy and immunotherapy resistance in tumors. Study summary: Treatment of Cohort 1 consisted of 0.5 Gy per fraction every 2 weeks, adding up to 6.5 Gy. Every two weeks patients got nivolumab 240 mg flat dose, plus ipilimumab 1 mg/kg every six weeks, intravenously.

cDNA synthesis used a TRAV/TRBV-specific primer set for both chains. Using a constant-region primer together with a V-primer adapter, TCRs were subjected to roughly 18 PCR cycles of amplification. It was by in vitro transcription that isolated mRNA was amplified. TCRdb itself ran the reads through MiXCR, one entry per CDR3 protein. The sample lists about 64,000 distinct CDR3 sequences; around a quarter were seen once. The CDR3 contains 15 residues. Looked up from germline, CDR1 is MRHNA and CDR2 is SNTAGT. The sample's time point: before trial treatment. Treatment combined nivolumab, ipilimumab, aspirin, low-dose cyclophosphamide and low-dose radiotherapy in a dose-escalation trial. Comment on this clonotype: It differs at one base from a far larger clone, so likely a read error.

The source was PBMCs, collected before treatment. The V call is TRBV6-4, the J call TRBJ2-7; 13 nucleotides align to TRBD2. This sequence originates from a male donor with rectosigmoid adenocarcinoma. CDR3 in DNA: TGTGTCAGCAGTCGCCGGACTAGCGGGAGCTTCGAGCAGTACTTC. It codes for CVSSRRTSGSFEQYF.